This T cell receptor beta chain was captured by sequencing in a study of T cell responses to AZD1222 COVID-19 vaccine. Findings and caveats of the study: The span of vaccine-associated CD4 TCRs extended across spike, with dominance at 160-218 and 743-854. White British ancestry dominated among donors, who included more females, and clonal diversity was possibly underestimated.

This clone was found once. Its specificity is unknown. This table comes from immunoSEQ multiplex PCR, and its TCRdb copy is limited to in-frame clones, with some not included. This table has 100,000 or so clones, more than 70% appearing once. Germline loops: CDR1 MNHEY, CDR2 SVGAGI. The CDR3 totals 14 residues. V dropped 2 bases and J dropped 7; count of bases not matched to a gene: 0. The gene calls are TRBV6-5 and TRBJ1-5; 12 nucleotides agree with TRBD1. Sequencing was performed on peripheral blood, taken 28 days after the second AZD1222 dose. This TCR was recovered from an adult who received the AZD1222 COVID-19 vaccine. CDR3 residues: CASSYGTGGQPQHF. CDR3 coding DNA: TGTGCCAGCAGTTACGGGACAGGGGGCCAGCCCCAGCATTTT.